The 27 T cell receptor beta chains presented below share a single source sample, sequenced in a study of CD8 T cells in Susac syndrome. It was with random hexamers that about 0.45 to 1 ug RNA was reverse transcribed. TCRdb re-derived calls from the immunoSEQ multiplex PCR reads in MiXCR, one entry per CDR3 protein. The sample holds 80,000 or so distinct CDR3 sequences, under 95% seen once. Material: CD4+ T cells from PBMCs. These receptors were collected from a human donor with Susac syndrome.

The chain carries TRBV12-3 or TRBV12-4 and TRBJ1-2; D is uncertain. V was pared by 7 bases and J by 4 bases, with 16 bases between. This CDR3 spans 14 amino acids. The CDR3 DNA reads TGTGCCAGCACCTCGTTCCGCGGGATCTATGGCTACACCTTC. It codes for CASTSFRGIYGYTF.

The CDR3 coding sequence is TGCAGCGTGACCAAAGGGAAACAAGAGACCCAGTACTTC. It is translated as CSVTKGKQETQYF. The gene calls are TRBV29-1 and TRBJ2-5, with D unclear. The CDR3 extends over 13 amino acids. Between the trimmed V and J ends, which lost 6 bases and 2 bases, there was a span of 13 bases. Germline V CDR1 and CDR2: SQVTM, ANQGSEA.

The genes are TRBV5-1 and TRBJ1-1; TRBD1 matches at 7 bases. This CDR3 comprises 16 residues. Germline V gives CDR1 SGHRS, CDR2 YFSETQ. The V and J ends lost 2 bases and 2 bases, in that order; junction bases with no gene match: 9. The CDR3 loop reads CASSLTGARGNTEAFF. In nucleotides, the CDR3 is TGCGCCAGCAGCTTAACAGGGGCCCGAGGTAACACTGAAGCTTTCTTT.

The chain joins TRBV28 to TRBJ2-7; 7 bases line up with TRBD1. V shed 10 bases and J 2 bases; nucleotides not matched to a gene: 8. The CDR3 spans 13 residues. The germline gives CDR1 MDHEN, CDR2 SYDVKM. Here the CDR3 reads CANQRTGTYEQYF. The CDR3 DNA sequence: TGTGCCAACCAACGGACAGGTACCTACGAGCAGTACTTC.

The genes are TRBV25-1 and TRBJ2-3, with D hard to call. The CDR3 is 14 residues long. The germline gives CDR1 MGHDK, CDR2 SYGVNS. With 2 bases removed from V and 2 bases from J, the gap between germline ends came to 8 bases. CDR3 sequence reads: CASSEEQDTDTQYF. The CDR3 DNA reads as TGTGCCAGCAGTGAAGAGCAGGACACAGATACGCAGTATTTT.

The rearrangement joins TRBV29-1 to TRBJ2-1; no definite D call. Trimming stripped 3 bases from V and 5 bases from J, with 14 bases between. The CDR3 extends over 14 amino acids. Germline V gene data show CDR1 as SQVTM and CDR2 as ANQGSEA. The CDR3 here is CSVEPKMPNNEQFF. The DNA of the CDR3 is TGCAGCGTTGAGCCCAAAATGCCAAACAATGAGCAGTTCTTC.

The gene calls are TRBV18 and TRBJ2-4, with D unresolved. This CDR3 is built from 15 residues. The V gene's germline CDR1 is KGHSH and CDR2 LQKENI. The V end lost 3 bases, the J end lost 0 bases, and 9 bases lay between the germline ends. CDR3 amino acids: CASSPTMGAKNIQYF. The CDR3 DNA reads TGTGCCAGCTCACCCACCATGGGAGCCAAAAACATTCAGTACTTC.

This chain joins TRBV5-1 and TRBJ2-7, with 9 bases matching TRBD1. V lost 6 bases to trimming and J lost 4 bases; unmatched junction nucleotides: 8. The germline CDR1 and CDR2 sequences are SGHRS and YFSETQ. This CDR3 comprises 14 residues. CDR3 DNA: TGCGCCAGCAATGACGGGACAGGGTATTACGAGCAGTACTTC. This gives the protein CASNDGTGYYEQYF.

The chain has TRBV15 and TRBJ2-3; D perhaps matches TRBD1 (5 bases). The CDR3 totals 12 residues. V dropped 3 bases and J dropped 5 bases, with 6 bases sitting between them. Germline V gives CDR1 LNHNV, CDR2 YYDKDF (reference sequence). The CDR3 sequence is CATSSDRDTQYF. CDR3 DNA: TGTGCCACCAGCAGCGACAGAGATACGCAGTATTTT.

The gene calls are TRBV7-9 and TRBJ2-2; 9 nucleotides line up with TRBD2. The V gene end was trimmed by 6 bases and the J gene end by 4 bases; junction bases not matched to a gene: 3. CDR1 and CDR2 (germline): SEHNR, FQNEAQ (reference sequence). This CDR3 spans 14 amino acids. In DNA form, the CDR3 reads TGTGCCAGCAGGTCTAGCGGGACCACCGGGGAGCTGTTTTTT. The encoded protein is CASRSSGTTGELFF.

This chain connects TRBV7-2 to TRBJ2-7, with D uncertain. The CDR3 is made up of 14 amino acids. Germline CDR1 is SGHTA and CDR2 is FQGNSA. The V and J ends lost 1 base and 0 bases respectively, with 7 bases between them. In DNA, the CDR3 is TGTGCCAGCAGCTTAGGTGCTAGCTCCTACGAGCAGTACTTC. Translating gives CASSLGASSYEQYF.

J is TRBJ1-5 and V is TRBV2, with TRBD1 matching over 8 bases. CDR1 and CDR2 (germline): SNHLY, FYNNEI. J was trimmed by 3 bases and V by 4 bases; bases with no gene match: 2. The CDR3 has 14 residues. This CDR3 reads CASSAGQDNQPQHF. The DNA of the CDR3 is TGTGCCAGCAGTGCGGGACAGGACAATCAGCCCCAGCATTTT.

The gene calls are TRBV3-1 and TRBJ2-2; 13 bases fit TRBD2. Germline V gene data show CDR1 as LGHDT and CDR2 as YNNKEL (reference sequence). This CDR3 comprises 17 residues. V lost 4 bases to trimming and J lost 3 bases; unmatched junction nucleotides: 5. CDR3 sequence reads: CASSPRLAGGYTGELFF. CDR3 DNA sequence: TGTGCCAGCAGCCCGCGACTAGCGGGAGGCTACACCGGGGAGCTGTTTTTT. Together with reference TRBV3-1 and TRBJ2-2, the CDR3 gives the full variable domain: DTAVSQTPKYLVTQMGNDKSIKCEQNLGHDTMYWYKQDSKKFLKIMFSYNNKELIINETVPNRFSPKSPDKAHLNLHINSLELGDSAVYFCASSPRLAGGYTGELFFGEGSRLTVL.

The gene calls are TRBV27 and TRBJ2-3; 11 nucleotides line up with TRBD2. This CDR3 is 17 amino acids long. After removal of 2 bases from V and 2 bases from J, the junction contained 6 bases not matched to a gene. The germline CDR1 and CDR2 sequences are MNHEY and SMNVEV (reference sequence). CDR3 amino acids: CASSLKGLAAYTDTQYF. The CDR3 DNA is TGTGCCAGCAGTTTAAAGGGACTAGCGGCCTACACAGATACGCAGTATTTT.

The rearrangement links TRBV3-1 to TRBJ2-1; possible D gene TRBD2, 5 bases. Trimming removed 1 base from V and 5 bases from J, with 21 bases in between. The CDR3 runs 18 residues. Germline V gene sequence: CDR1 LGHDT, CDR2 YNNKEL (reference sequence). The CDR3 protein is CASSQAFFRRWRDNEQFF. The CDR3, as DNA: TGTGCCAGCAGCCAAGCTTTTTTTCGGAGGTGGCGGGACAATGAGCAGTTCTTC.

This sequence joins TRBV4-1 and TRBJ1-2; 7 bases are a match to TRBD1. The V gene's germline CDR1 is MGHRA and CDR2 YSYEKL. The CDR3 covers 14 residues. J gave up 4 bases and V 5 bases, and 7 bases lay outside the gene matches. The CDR3, as DNA: TGCGCCAGCAGCGGTCCGGGACAGTCCTATGGCTACACCTTC. It codes for CASSGPGQSYGYTF.

The chain combines TRBV20-1 with TRBJ1-3, with D unclear. Germline V gene lookup returns CDR1 DFQATT and CDR2 SNEGSKA (reference sequence). The CDR3 covers 11 residues. Between the trimmed V and J ends, which lost 5 bases and 4 bases, there was a span of 6 bases. The CDR3 DNA follows: TGCAGTGCTCGGCTGGGAAACACCATATATTTT. The encoded protein is CSARLGNTIYF.

This clonotype showed up just once. This chain connects TRBV6-4 to TRBJ2-7, with D perhaps matching TRBD1 or TRBD2 (5 bases each). V lost 8 bases and J 3 bases, leaving 23 bases between the germline ends. Germline CDR1 is MRHNA and CDR2 is SNTAGT. This CDR3 contains 16 residues. Here the CDR3 reads CASHNGAAFFYYEQYF. CDR3 bases: TGTGCCAGCCACAACGGGGCAGCCTTTTTCTACTACGAGCAGTACTTC.

The chain employs TRBV27 and TRBJ2-7; D possibly corresponds to TRBD2 (5 bases). V was clipped by 3 bases and J by 0 bases, with 15 bases between them. CDR1 and CDR2 from the germline V gene are MNHEY and SMNVEV (reference sequence). CDR3 length: 16 amino acids. Written as DNA, the CDR3 is TGTGCCAGCAGTTTGAACGCGCGGAGGAGCTCCTACGAGCAGTACTTC. Translated: CASSLNARRSSYEQYF.

This rearrangement joins TRBV9 to TRBJ2-7, with D tentatively TRBD2 (6 bases). Germline V lookup: CDR1 SGDLS, CDR2 YYNGEE. Trimming removed 0 bases from V and 3 bases from J, with 19 bases in between. The CDR3 spans 17 residues. The chain's CDR3 is CASSVAPAGSRGYEQYF. The CDR3, as DNA: TGTGCCAGCAGCGTAGCGCCGGCGGGGTCGAGAGGCTACGAGCAGTACTTC.

The J gene is TRBJ2-7, the V gene TRBV6-2 or TRBV6-3; 10 nucleotides line up with TRBD2. From germline, CDR1 is MNHEY and CDR2 SVGEGT. This CDR3 spans 14 amino acids. The V gene end was trimmed by 10 bases and the J gene end by 2 bases; junction bases not matched to a gene: 8. The CDR3 loop reads CATLLAGATYEQYF. In DNA, the CDR3 is TGTGCCACCCTTCTAGCGGGAGCCACCTACGAGCAGTACTTC.

V and J are TRBV7-2 and TRBJ2-4, with TRBD1 as a possible D gene (6 bases). Germline V lookup: CDR1 SGHTA, CDR2 FQGNSA. The CDR3 runs 16 residues. Trimming shortened V by 5 bases and J by 7 bases, and 21 bases separated the two germline ends. CDR3 region: CASSLRTTGYSNIQYF. CDR3 nucleotide sequence: TGTGCCAGCAGCCTAAGGACCACAGGGTACTCCAACATTCAGTACTTC.

This clonotype was observed a handful of times. The CDR3 nucleotides read TGTGCCAGCAGCGGGACAGTTTCCTACGAGCAGTACTTC. It translates to CASSGTVSYEQYF. The chain joins TRBV9 to TRBJ2-7, with D perhaps matching TRBD1 (6 bases). The V end was cut by 3 bases, the J end by 1 base, with 8 bases between. Germline loops: CDR1 SGDLS, CDR2 YYNGEE. The CDR3 loop spans 13 amino acids.

The J gene is TRBJ2-1, the V gene TRBV7-2; TRBD2 aligns across 7 bases. CDR1 is SGHTA and CDR2 is FQGNSA in the germline V gene. The CDR3 length is 14 residues. The trim removed 5 bases at V and 15 bases at J, leaving 16 bases unmatched. The CDR3 region has the DNA TGTGCCAGCAGCCCTCCCGGGCGGCAGGGAGGGTCGTTCTTC. Residues: CASSPPGRQGGSFF.

The chain has TRBV7-2 and TRBJ1-3; TRBD1 is a possible D gene (6 bases). Trimming stripped 4 bases from V and 3 bases from J, with 13 bases between. The germline CDR1 and CDR2 sequences are SGHTA and FQGNSA. The CDR3 has 15 residues. CDR3 region: CASSSRDILGNTIYF. CDR3 nucleotide sequence: TGTGCCAGCAGCTCCCGGGACATACTTGGAAACACCATATATTTT.

The chain couples TRBV28 to TRBJ1-5; 7 nucleotides align to TRBD1. Germline-derived CDR1 and CDR2 are MDHEN and SYDVKM. The CDR3 is 16 residues long. V trimming: 6 bases; J trimming: 7 bases; junction bases outside the gene matches: 15. The CDR3 DNA is TGTGCCAGCAGGCCTGGGACAGCCAGGACAAAACAGCCCCAGCATTTT. Amino acid sequence: CASRPGTARTKQPQHF.

This clonotype was picked up one time. V is TRBV28 and J is TRBJ2-1; 8 bases line up with TRBD2. CDR1 is MDHEN, CDR2 SYDVKM, per germline. CDR3 size: 15 residues. J lost 4 bases, V lost 3 bases, and 5 bases had no gene match. CDR3 coding DNA: TGTGCCAGCAGTTTTGCGGGAGGAAGGTACAATGAGCAGTTCTTC. Protein: CASSFAGGRYNEQFF.